This section outlines one TCR beta chain sequence together with its context. Its target is not known. The sample is drawn from a study of T cell repertoires in cytomegalovirus infection. Study overall: Well-studied HLA-B-restricted CMV epitopes were used in the study alongside recently identified HLA-C-restricted ones. Study-wide results and caveats: Ex vivo responses were dominated by HLA-C-restricted CMV-specific TCR beta clonotypes. Cumulative public TCR beta family frequency identified CMV carriers with the relevant HLA.

Via MiXCR, TCRdb re-called the reads, giving one row per CDR3 protein. The sample contains a few hundred thousand distinct CDR3 sequences, around 29% of which appear only once. The CDR3 loop spans 14 amino acids. J gave up 3 bases and V 3 bases, and 1 base lay outside the gene matches. This specimen consisted of cultured PBMCs, obtained from culture after CMV antigen stimulation. The TCR was taken from a human donor in good health (CMV status not recorded). Some clones in this sample may be carry-over from other donors' samples. This chain uses TRBV12-3 or TRBV12-4 with TRBJ2-7; TRBD2 matches 11 bases. CDR3 residues: CASSLGLADYEQYF. The CDR3, as DNA: TGTGCCAGCAGTTTGGGACTAGCGGACTACGAGCAGTACTTC.